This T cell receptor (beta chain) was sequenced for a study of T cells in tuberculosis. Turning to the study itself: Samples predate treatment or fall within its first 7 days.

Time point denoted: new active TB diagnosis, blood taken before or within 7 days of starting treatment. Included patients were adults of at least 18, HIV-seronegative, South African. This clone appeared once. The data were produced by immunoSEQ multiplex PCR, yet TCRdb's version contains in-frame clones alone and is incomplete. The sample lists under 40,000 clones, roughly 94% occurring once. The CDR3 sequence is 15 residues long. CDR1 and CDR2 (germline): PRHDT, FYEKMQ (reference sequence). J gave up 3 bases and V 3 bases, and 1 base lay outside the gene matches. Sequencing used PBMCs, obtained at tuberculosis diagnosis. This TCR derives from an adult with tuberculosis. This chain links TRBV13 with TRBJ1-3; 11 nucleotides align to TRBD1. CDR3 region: CASSLDRGLGNTIYF. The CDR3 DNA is TGTGCCAGCAGCTTGGACAGGGGGCTTGGAAACACCATATATTTT.